The rows below give T cell receptor beta chains drawn from one sample of a study of T cells in narcolepsy. Profiled with immunoSEQ multiplex PCR; TCRdb holds only in-frame clones, not every one. Among 25,000 to 35,000 clones listed, roughly four fifths were seen once. The sample comprised memory (CD45RA-) CD4+ T cells from blood. These receptors were collected from a human donor in good health. Each CDR3 is given with its conserved first and last residue. The D gene is left open where the match is weak. A clone size is listed for some rows: how often the clone was seen (once, few, many), or a class if it is expanded.

j_call d_call clone_size v_call cdr3_aa cdr3_nt
TRBJ1-5 NA NA TRBV28 CASSLSGGGAGQPQHF TGTGCCAGCAGTTTATCGGGCGGGGGGGCGGGTCAGCCCCAGCATTTT
TRBJ1-4 TRBD1 NA TRBV18 CASSPGTATNEKLFF TGTGCCAGCTCACCCGGGACAGCAACTAATGAAAAACTGTTTTTT
TRBJ2-4 NA NA TRBV19 CASSDSLKGIQYF TGTGCCAGTTCGGACAGTCTAAAGGGCATTCAGTACTTC
TRBJ1-1 NA NA TRBV9 CASSVGGGLSTEAFF TGTGCCAGCAGCGTAGGAGGAGGTCTTAGCACTGAAGCTTTCTTT
TRBJ2-1 NA NA TRBV7-8 CASSPQGPLSYNEQFF TGTGCCAGCAGCCCACAGGGTCCCCTCTCCTACAATGAGCAGTTCTTC
TRBJ2-2 NA NA TRBV2 CASSVGGTGELFF TGTGCCAGCAGTGTCGGGGGCACCGGGGAGCTGTTTTTT
TRBJ1-5 TRBD1 once TRBV6-6 CASSSNRGYSNQPQHF TGTGCCAGCAGTTCAAACAGGGGATATAGCAATCAGCCCCAGCATTTT
TRBJ2-5 NA NA TRBV9 CASSVRGGNQETQYF TGTGCCAGCAGCGTCAGGGGGGGAAACCAAGAGACCCAGTACTTC
TRBJ1-2 TRBD1 NA TRBV18 CASSPSGTGGGRSYGYTF TGTGCCAGCTCACCGTCCGGGACAGGGGGCGGTAGGTCCTATGGCTACACCTTC
TRBJ1-1 NA NA TRBV6-5 CASRPSPSAISEAFF TGTGCCAGCAGGCCTAGTCCCTCAGCGATATCCGAAGCTTTCTTT
TRBJ2-2 NA NA TRBV15 CATSRGERELFF TGTGCCACCAGCAGGGGAGAACGGGAGCTGTTTTTT
TRBJ2-7 NA NA TRBV6-1 CASSVEGYEQYF TGTGCCAGCAGTGTCGAGGGCTACGAGCAGTACTTC
TRBJ2-3 NA once TRBV7-2 CASSLVGGQPTDTQYF TGTGCCAGCAGCTTAGTGGGTGGGCAGCCCACAGATACGCAGTATTTT
TRBJ2-5 TRBD2 NA TRBV28 CASQRGTQETQYF TGTGCCAGTCAGCGGGGCACCCAAGAGACCCAGTACTTC